This T cell receptor beta chain came from a study of radiotherapy plus CTLA-4 blockade in lung cancer. Study-wide context: Patients showed objective responses in roughly 18% of cases and disease control in just over 30%. Points from the study as a whole: Tumor-derived TCR clones expanded in blood after radiotherapy plus ipilimumab. Dynamics of early blood T cell clones, together with interferon-beta, were reportedly the best predictors of response.

Trimming cost V 5 bases and J 0 bases, with 14 bases left between them. The CDR3 spans 15 residues. Germline lookup yields CDR1 SGHTA and CDR2 FQGNSA. A remark on this clone: Its specificity is not known.

Only in-frame clones appear in the TCRdb table, and some are missing; sequencing was by immunoSEQ multiplex PCR. Here the sample spans about 98,000 clones, 75% to 85% being singletons. Each patient with chemo-refractory metastatic non-small-cell lung cancer was treated with focal radiation plus CTLA-4 blockade using ipilimumab. Specimen: peripheral blood, collected from a patient treated with radiotherapy plus ipilimumab. The clonotype originates from a human donor with non-small cell lung cancer who had a partial response to radiotherapy plus ipilimumab. V usage is TRBV7-2 and J usage is TRBJ2-7; D gene uncertain. The chain's CDR3 is CASSPSLPRSYEQYF. The CDR3 DNA is TGTGCCAGCAGCCCCTCTCTTCCCCGCTCCTACGAGCAGTACTTC.